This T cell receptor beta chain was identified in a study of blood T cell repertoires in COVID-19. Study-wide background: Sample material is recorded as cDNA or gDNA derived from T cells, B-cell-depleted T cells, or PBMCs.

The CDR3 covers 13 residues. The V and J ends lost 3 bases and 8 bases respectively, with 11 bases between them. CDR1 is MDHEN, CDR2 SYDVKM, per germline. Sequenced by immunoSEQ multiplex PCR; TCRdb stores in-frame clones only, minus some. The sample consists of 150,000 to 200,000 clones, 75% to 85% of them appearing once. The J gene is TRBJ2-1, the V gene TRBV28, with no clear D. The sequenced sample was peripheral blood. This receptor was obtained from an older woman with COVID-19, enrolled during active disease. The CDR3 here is CASSFLHRDEQFF. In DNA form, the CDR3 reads TGTGCCAGCAGTTTTCTCCATCGGGATGAGCAGTTCTTC.